This T cell receptor beta chain was observed in a study of blood T cell repertoires in COVID-19. Study-level background: Acute-phase and convalescent COVID-19 samples originated in the United States, Italy and Spain.

Germline V lookup: CDR1 MNHEY, CDR2 SVGAGI. There are 12 residues in the CDR3. The trim removed 10 bases at V and 2 bases at J, leaving 4 bases unmatched. How the authors handled the data: For nucleated cells, counts were estimated from reference gene primer amplification. Sequencing used immunoSEQ multiplex PCR; TCRdb keeps in-frame clones, though not all of them. V, J and clone size derive from that table, while D and trimming were established from the DNA sequence. The sample yields 230,000 or so clones, about 88% seen once. Those who participated ranged in age from about 18 to 89 years and resided in approximately 23 US areas. Participants reported their clinical history, and cohort assignment relied on those reports.

The chain recombines TRBV6-5 with TRBJ1-2; 7 bases fit TRBD1. The sequenced material came from PBMCs or T cells enriched from blood (not recorded which). The receptor was isolated from a woman aged 50 to 60 who had been exposed to COVID-19. The CDR3 coding sequence is TGTGCCACCCCGGGACAGAACTATGGCTACACCTTC. Translated, it gives CATPGQNYGYTF.